Below, 2 T cell receptor beta chains from the same sample are listed, as sequenced in a study of blood T cell repertoires in COVID-19. TCRdb's table, derived via immunoSEQ multiplex PCR, lists solely in-frame clones and lacks some. The repertoire consists of about 320,000 clones, with 88% occurring once and the leading ten covering over 4.5%. Sequenced input: PBMCs or T cells enriched from blood (not recorded which). These receptors came from a man younger than 40 who had recovered from COVID-19.

This chain joins TRBV6-2 or TRBV6-3 and TRBJ2-2; tentative D call: TRBD2 (5 bases). The CDR3 spans 16 residues. V lost 5 bases and J 6 bases, leaving 19 bases between the germline ends. The germline V gene has CDR1 MNHEY and CDR2 SVGEGT. The CDR3 coding sequence is TGTGCCAGCAGTGGAAACCGGGGTAGAGGTGCCGGGGAGCTGTTTTTT. Translation gives CASSGNRGRGAGELFF.

This chain joins TRBV7-9 and TRBJ1-1, with 7 bases aligning to TRBD1. V was pared by 1 base and J by 4 bases, with 3 bases of the junction left unmatched. The CDR3 is 14 residues long. The germline V gene has CDR1 SEHNR and CDR2 FQNEAQ (reference sequence). CDR3 amino acids: CASSLERGPTEAFF. The CDR3 DNA follows: TGTGCCAGCAGCTTAGAGAGGGGGCCCACTGAAGCTTTCTTT. The complete variable domain, with remaining parts taken from reference TRBV7-9 and TRBJ1-1, reads DTGVSQNPRHKITKRGQNVTFRCDPISEHNRLYWYRQTLGQGPEFLTYFQNEAQLEKSRLLSDRFSAERPKGSFSTLEIQRTEQGDSAMYLCASSLERGPTEAFFGQGTRLTVV.